What follows is one T cell receptor (beta chain) and its context. These data come from a study of shared clonotypes between healthy human individuals. The CDR3 is 16 amino acids. Between the trimmed V and J ends, which lost 5 bases and 2 bases, there was a span of 15 bases. Germline V gene lookup returns CDR1 LNHDA and CDR2 SQIVND (reference sequence). Sequenced by immunoSEQ multiplex PCR; TCRdb stores in-frame clones only, minus some. The data hold about 2,500,000 clones, with around nine tenths observed a single time. Input material: naive CD4+ T cells sorted from blood. Regarding subset: CD45RA+ positively selected. The chain combines TRBV19 with TRBJ2-2; D is possibly TRBD1 or TRBD2 (5 bases each). The TCR comes from a man aged 18-30 years in good health. The CDR3 DNA sequence: TGTGCCAGTAGTTCGCGAAGGGACGGAAACACCGGGGAGCTGTTTTTT. This codes for CASSSRRDGNTGELFF.